One sample yielded the 27 T cell receptor beta chains listed below, sequenced in a study of OX40 agonist ivuxolimab in advanced cancers. Only in-frame clones appear in the TCRdb table, and some are missing; sequencing was by immunoSEQ multiplex PCR. The sample records some 59,000 clones, 70% to 85% being singletons. The input for sequencing was CD4+ or CD8+ T cells sorted from blood, taken in a trial of the OX40 agonist ivuxolimab. Receptor source: an adult with an advanced solid tumor such as melanoma, head and neck, liver or kidney cancer.

The rearrangement joins TRBV10-3 to TRBJ2-7; perhaps TRBD1 as D (6 bases). Trimming shortened V by 6 bases and J by 7 bases, and 25 bases separated the two germline ends. This CDR3 has 16 residues. The germline CDR1 and CDR2 sequences are ENHRY and SYGVKD. The CDR3 reads CAISNTDSIISQEQYF. DNA for the CDR3: TGTGCCATCAGCAACACGGACAGTATAATTTCTCAAGAGCAGTACTTC.

V is TRBV9 and J is TRBJ1-1, with D uncertain. Per the germline V gene, CDR1 is SGDLS and CDR2 is YYNGEE. Trimming took off 3 bases at V and 4 bases at J, with 13 bases between the two ends. The length of the CDR3 is 14 residues. The CDR3 sequence is CASSALEVGTEAFF. In DNA form, the CDR3 reads TGTGCCAGCAGCGCCCTCGAGGTGGGCACTGAAGCTTTCTTT.

The V gene is TRBV5-1, the J gene TRBJ1-2; D might be TRBD1 (5 bases). The germline V gene encodes CDR1 SGHRS and CDR2 YFSETQ. The CDR3 extends over 15 amino acids. Trimming left V 1 base short and J 4 bases short, with 14 bases between. For the CDR3, the DNA is TGCGCCAGCAGCTTGTCCCGGGGGATTAGCTATGGCTACACCTTC. Amino acids: CASSLSRGISYGYTF. The variable domain in full, completed from reference TRBV5-1 and TRBJ1-2, reads KAGVTQTPRYLIKTRGQQVTLSCSPISGHRSVSWYQQTPGQGLQFLFEYFSETQRNKGNFPGRFSGRQFSNSRSEMNVSTLELGDSALYLCASSLSRGISYGYTFGSGTRLTVV.

The rearrangement uses TRBV7-2 and TRBJ2-7; D uncertain. This CDR3 comprises 15 residues. Germline loops: CDR1 SGHTA, CDR2 FQGNSA. V lost 1 base to trimming and J lost 1 base, with 11 bases between them. This CDR3 is CASSLVAVGSYEQYF. DNA for the CDR3: TGTGCCAGCAGCTTAGTCGCAGTGGGATCCTACGAGCAGTACTTC.

J is TRBJ1-5 and V is TRBV2, with D perhaps matching TRBD1 (5 bases). Germline CDR1 reads SNHLY; CDR2 reads FYNNEI. The CDR3 runs 13 residues. Between the trimmed V and J ends, which lost 5 bases and 5 bases, there was a span of 10 bases. The CDR3 here is CASSQKGDQPQHF. The CDR3 DNA reads as TGTGCCAGCAGTCAAAAAGGGGATCAGCCCCAGCATTTT. Looking up the rest from reference TRBV2 and TRBJ1-5 gives the full variable domain: EPEVTQTPSHQVTQMGQEVILRCVPISNHLYFYWYRQILGQKVEFLVSFYNNEISEKSEIFDDQFSVERPDGSNFTLKIRSTKLEDSAMYFCASSQKGDQPQHFGDGTRLSIL.

The chain links TRBV6-5 to TRBJ2-2; TRBD2 matches at 10 bases. Germline CDR1 reads MNHEY; CDR2 reads SVGAGI. This CDR3 is built from 14 residues. The trim removed 5 bases at V and 6 bases at J, leaving 3 bases unmatched. The CDR3 DNA sequence: TGTGCCAGCAGTGTAACTAGCGGGGCCGGGGAGCTGTTTTTT. This translates into CASSVTSGAGELFF.

The chain combines TRBV5-1 with TRBJ2-5; D is possibly TRBD1 (6 bases). CDR3 length: 14 amino acids. V was clipped by 3 bases and J by 5 bases, with 14 bases between them. Looked up from germline, CDR1 is SGHRS and CDR2 is YFSETQ. CDR3 loop: CASSYDWGRETQYF. CDR3 DNA: TGCGCCAGCAGCTACGACTGGGGGCGGGAGACCCAGTACTTC. Based on the CDR3 plus reference TRBV5-1 and TRBJ2-5, the full variable domain is KAGVTQTPRYLIKTRGQQVTLSCSPISGHRSVSWYQQTPGQGLQFLFEYFSETQRNKGNFPGRFSGRQFSNSRSEMNVSTLELGDSALYLCASSYDWGRETQYFGPGTRLLVL.

The chain uses TRBV5-1 and TRBJ1-4; 8 positions match TRBD1. Germline V lookup: CDR1 SGHRS, CDR2 YFSETQ. With 3 bases clipped from V and 8 bases from J, the junction kept 6 bases outside the gene matches. The CDR3 has 14 amino acids. The DNA of the CDR3 is TGCGCCAGCAGCTGGGGACAGGATGGGGAAAAACTGTTTTTT. It translates to CASSWGQDGEKLFF.

The chain recombines TRBV2 with TRBJ2-1, with 8 bases fitting TRBD2. V gave up 5 bases and J gave up 10 bases; unmatched junction bases: 7. CDR3 length: 13 amino acids. Germline CDR1 and CDR2: SNHLY and FYNNEI. The DNA for the CDR3 is TGTGCCAGCAGTAACATAAAGCGGGGGGAGCAGTTCTTC. Protein product: CASSNIKRGEQFF.

This clone was recorded once. This chain joins TRBV27 and TRBJ2-3, with 13 bases lining up with TRBD2. Unmatched junction bases numbered 13, after V lost 5 bases and J lost 2 bases. The CDR3 is 19 amino acids. Germline V gene lookup returns CDR1 MNHEY and CDR2 SMNVEV (reference sequence). DNA of the CDR3: TGTGCCAGCAGTCTCGCGGGACTAGCGGGGAATACACCCACAGATACGCAGTATTTT. This gives the protein CASSLAGLAGNTPTDTQYF.

The chain is built from TRBV18 and TRBJ1-1, with D possibly TRBD1 on 5 matching bases. This CDR3 has 15 amino acids. Germline-derived CDR1 and CDR2 are KGHSH and LQKENI. V was cut by 3 bases and J by 5 bases, with 16 bases left in between. In nucleotides, the CDR3 is TGTGCCAGCTCACCCCTGCAGGGACTCGGGACTGAAGCTTTCTTT. It is translated as CASSPLQGLGTEAFF.

The chain uses TRBV6-5 and TRBJ2-7; perhaps TRBD1 as D (6 bases). V was pared by 0 bases and J by 2 bases, with 11 bases between. The CDR3 has 15 residues. CDR1 and CDR2 (germline): MNHEY, SVGAGI. The DNA of the CDR3 is TGTGCCAGCAGTTACTCGACCACAGGGACCTACGAGCAGTACTTC. This codes for CASSYSTTGTYEQYF.

CDR3 DNA sequence: TGTGCCAGTAGTAATCGGGACCGCCGGTACGAGCAGTACTTC. Translating it yields CASSNRDRRYEQYF. V usage is TRBV19 and J usage is TRBJ2-7; either TRBD1 or TRBD2 may fit D (5 bases each). The CDR3 sequence is 14 residues long. Between the trimmed V and J ends, which lost 4 bases and 4 bases, there was a span of 14 bases. CDR1 and CDR2 from the germline V gene are LNHDA and SQIVND (reference sequence).

The V gene is TRBV25-1, the J gene TRBJ1-1; D is possibly TRBD1 (5 bases). The CDR3 covers 16 residues. V lost 6 bases, J lost 4 bases, and 21 bases lay in between. Looked up from germline, CDR1 is MGHDK and CDR2 is SYGVNS. CDR3 bases: TGTGCCAGCAGAACCACGGGGGGGAGCGGAATCACTGAAGCTTTCTTT. Its protein product is CASRTTGGSGITEAFF.

This clone was counted once. This rearrangement joins TRBV29-1 to TRBJ2-2, with a weak D call TRBD1 (6 bases). This CDR3 has 16 amino acids. Germline-derived CDR1 and CDR2 are SQVTM and ANQGSEA. V lost 1 base and J 6 bases, leaving 18 bases between the germline ends. Here the CDR3 DNA reads TGCAGCGTTGAAGCCCGGACAGACGTCGGGGCCGGGGAGCTGTTTTTT. Translation gives CSVEARTDVGAGELFF.

This clone was observed a few times. The rearrangement links TRBV7-2 to TRBJ2-1, with 11 bases matching TRBD2. The germline V gene encodes CDR1 SGHTA and CDR2 FQGNSA. V shed 1 base, J shed 7 bases, and the junction held 9 bases outside the gene matches. CDR3 length: 17 amino acids. CDR3 coding DNA: TGTGCCAGCAGCTTAGGTACTCCTAGCGGGAGGCCTAATGAGCAGTTCTTC. This sequence encodes CASSLGTPSGRPNEQFF.

This clone has a handful of counts. V usage is TRBV10-3 and J usage is TRBJ2-7, with D possibly TRBD2 on 7 matching bases. The germline V and J ends were trimmed by 4 bases and 7 bases, with 11 bases remaining between them. The CDR3 covers 12 residues. Per the germline V gene, CDR1 is ENHRY and CDR2 is SYGVKD. The CDR3 loop is CAISGGGQEQYF. For the CDR3, the DNA is TGTGCCATCAGTGGGGGGGGCCAGGAGCAGTACTTC.

This clone was detected a few times. V usage is TRBV19 and J usage is TRBJ2-7, with unresolved D. Deletions cut 7 bases from V and 0 bases from J, with 10 bases between. The CDR3 length is 13 residues. Germline V CDR1 and CDR2: LNHDA, SQIVND (reference sequence). Here the CDR3 reads CASKHASSYEQYF. The DNA for the CDR3 is TGTGCCAGTAAACATGCCAGCTCCTACGAGCAGTACTTC.

This clone was found a few times. The chain couples TRBV6-5 to TRBJ1-2; 7 positions agree with TRBD1. This CDR3 region has 14 residues. The ends lost 5 bases at V and 6 bases at J; junction bases unmatched: 9. CDR1 is MNHEY, CDR2 SVGAGI, per germline. The DNA for the CDR3 is TGTGCCAGCAGTAGACACAGGGGTATGGATGGCTACACCTTC. It is translated as CASSRHRGMDGYTF.

The CDR3 DNA follows: TGTGCCAGTACCCTCAGGGGGCGCAGTGAGAATGAGCAGTTCTTC. Its protein is CASTLRGRSENEQFF. This chain links TRBV19 with TRBJ2-1, with 8 positions matching TRBD1. V dropped 7 bases and J dropped 7; count of bases not matched to a gene: 12. This CDR3 spans 15 amino acids. Germline V lookup: CDR1 LNHDA, CDR2 SQIVND (reference sequence).

This chain connects TRBV19 to TRBJ1-2, with TRBD1 matching 7 bases. From germline, CDR1 is LNHDA and CDR2 SQIVND (reference sequence). V was pared by 7 bases and J by 0 bases, with 5 bases of the junction left unmatched. CDR3 length equals 14 residues. DNA for the CDR3: TGTGCCAGTACCTCACAGGGGACTAACTATGGCTACACCTTC. Protein sequence: CASTSQGTNYGYTF.

This clone was seen a single time. The chain is built from TRBV28 and TRBJ2-7; weak D call: TRBD1 (5 bases). The CDR3 totals 13 residues. V lost 6 bases to trimming and J lost 2 bases, with 11 bases between them. Germline V gene sequence: CDR1 MDHEN, CDR2 SYDVKM. CDR3 loop: CASRLSGPYEQYF. CDR3 DNA sequence: TGTGCCAGCAGGCTCTCAGGGCCCTACGAGCAGTACTTC.

The CDR3 reads CASSLTGGGTEAFF. The CDR3 DNA is TGTGCCAGCAGCCTTACAGGGGGAGGGACTGAAGCTTTCTTT. The J gene is TRBJ1-1, the V gene TRBV11-2; 8 bases line up with TRBD1. V shed 5 bases, J shed 5 bases, and the junction held 7 bases outside the gene matches. The CDR3 covers 14 residues. Germline CDR1 reads SGHAT; CDR2 reads FQNNGV.

The J gene is TRBJ1-1, the V gene TRBV7-3; 7 bases line up with TRBD1. The CDR3 has 13 residues. Per the germline V gene, CDR1 is SGHTA and CDR2 is FQGTGA. After removal of 6 bases from V and 3 bases from J, the junction contained 4 bases not matched to a gene. CDR3 coding DNA: TGTGCCAGCAGAACGGGACAGTACACTGAAGCTTTCTTT. Its protein is CASRTGQYTEAFF. The whole variable domain, filled in from reference TRBV7-3 and TRBJ1-1, reads GAGVSQTPSNKVTEKGKYVELRCDPISGHTALYWYRQSLGQGPEFLIYFQGTGAADDSGLPNDRFFAVRPEGSVSTLKIQRTERGDSAVYLCASRTGQYTEAFFGQGTRLTVV.

This clone was seen a handful of times. This chain joins TRBV9 and TRBJ1-6; 8 positions match TRBD1. This CDR3 is built from 14 residues. The ends lost 4 bases at V and 7 bases at J; junction bases unmatched: 4. Germline V gene data show CDR1 as SGDLS and CDR2 as YYNGEE. DNA for the CDR3: TGTGCCAGCAGCTACCGGACAGGGAATTCACCCCTCCACTTT. This encodes CASSYRTGNSPLHF.

This clone was found a few times. The gene calls are TRBV5-1 and TRBJ2-1, with 10 bases that match TRBD1. CDR1 is SGHRS and CDR2 is YFSETQ in the germline V gene. This CDR3 is 15 amino acids long. Losses at the gene ends were 0 bases for V and 8 bases for J; bases not matched to a gene: 5. This chain's CDR3 is CASSLGQGANHEQFF. DNA of the CDR3: TGCGCCAGCAGCTTGGGACAGGGGGCAAACCATGAGCAGTTCTTC.

This clone was detected once. The chain has TRBV5-1 and TRBJ2-3; 10 nucleotides agree with TRBD2. CDR1 and CDR2 from the germline V gene are SGHRS and YFSETQ. J lost 6 bases, V lost 0 bases, and 1 base had no gene match. The CDR3 is made up of 14 amino acids. The CDR3 loop is CASSLELAGDTQYF. CDR3 DNA: TGCGCCAGCAGCTTGGAACTAGCGGGGGATACGCAGTATTTT.